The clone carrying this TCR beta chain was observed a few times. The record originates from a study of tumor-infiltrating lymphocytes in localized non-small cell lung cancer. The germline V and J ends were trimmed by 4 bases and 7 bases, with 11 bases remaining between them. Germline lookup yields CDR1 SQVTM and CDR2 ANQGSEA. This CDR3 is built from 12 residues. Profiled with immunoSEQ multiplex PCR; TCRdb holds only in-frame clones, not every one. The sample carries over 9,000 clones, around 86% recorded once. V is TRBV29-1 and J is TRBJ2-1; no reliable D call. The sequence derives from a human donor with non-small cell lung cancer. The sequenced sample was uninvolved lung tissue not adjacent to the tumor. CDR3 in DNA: TGCAGCGTTGTGGGGTATGGGAATGAGCAGTTCTTC. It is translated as CSVVGYGNEQFF.